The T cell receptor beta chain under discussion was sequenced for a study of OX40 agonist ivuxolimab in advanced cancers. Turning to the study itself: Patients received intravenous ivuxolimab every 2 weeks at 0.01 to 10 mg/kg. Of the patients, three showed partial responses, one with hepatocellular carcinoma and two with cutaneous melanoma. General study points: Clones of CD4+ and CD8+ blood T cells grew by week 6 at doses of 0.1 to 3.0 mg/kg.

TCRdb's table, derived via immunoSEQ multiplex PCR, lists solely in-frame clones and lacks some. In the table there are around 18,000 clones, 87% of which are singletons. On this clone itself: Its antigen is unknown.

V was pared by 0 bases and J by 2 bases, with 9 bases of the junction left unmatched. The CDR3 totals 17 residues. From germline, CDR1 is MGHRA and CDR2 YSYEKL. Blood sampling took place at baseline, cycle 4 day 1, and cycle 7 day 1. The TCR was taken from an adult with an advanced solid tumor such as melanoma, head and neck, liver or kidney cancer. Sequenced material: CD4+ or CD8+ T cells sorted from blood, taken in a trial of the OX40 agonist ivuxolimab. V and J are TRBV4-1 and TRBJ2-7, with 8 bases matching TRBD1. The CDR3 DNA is TGCGCCAGCAGCCAAGAGTACCGGGACAGGCCCACCTACGAGCAGTACTTC. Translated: CASSQEYRDRPTYEQYF.